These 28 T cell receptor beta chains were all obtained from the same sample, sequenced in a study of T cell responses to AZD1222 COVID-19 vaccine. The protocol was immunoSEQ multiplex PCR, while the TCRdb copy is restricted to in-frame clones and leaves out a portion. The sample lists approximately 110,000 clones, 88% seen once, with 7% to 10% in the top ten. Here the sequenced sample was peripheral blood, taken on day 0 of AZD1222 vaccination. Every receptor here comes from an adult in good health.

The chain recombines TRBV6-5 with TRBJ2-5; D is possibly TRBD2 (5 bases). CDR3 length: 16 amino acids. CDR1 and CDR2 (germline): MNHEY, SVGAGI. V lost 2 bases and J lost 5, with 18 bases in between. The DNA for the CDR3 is TGTGCCAGCAGTTACAATATCCTAGCTTTAGGGGAGACCCAGTACTTC. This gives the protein CASSYNILALGETQYF.

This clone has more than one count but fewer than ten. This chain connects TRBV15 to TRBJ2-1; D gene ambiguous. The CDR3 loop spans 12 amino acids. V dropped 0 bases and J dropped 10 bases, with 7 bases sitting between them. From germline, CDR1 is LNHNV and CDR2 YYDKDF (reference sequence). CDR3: CATSRDRGEQFF. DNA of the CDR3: TGTGCCACCAGCAGAGATCGAGGAGAGCAGTTCTTC.

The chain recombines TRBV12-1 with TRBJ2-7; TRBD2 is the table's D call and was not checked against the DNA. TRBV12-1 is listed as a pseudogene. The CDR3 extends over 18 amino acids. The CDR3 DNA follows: TGTGCCAGCAGCCCAAGACTAGCGGGAGAGACTCTACCCTACGAGCAGTACTTC. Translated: CASSPRLAGETLPYEQYF.

Written as DNA, the CDR3 is TGTGCCAGCTCCCCGAAACCAGGGGTGACTGAAGCTTTCTTT. This codes for CASSPKPGVTEAFF. The chain carries TRBV18 and TRBJ1-1; tentatively, D is TRBD1 (6 bases). In germline, CDR1 is KGHSH, CDR2 LQKENI. Deletions cut 6 bases from V and 5 bases from J, with 16 bases between. CDR3 size: 14 residues.

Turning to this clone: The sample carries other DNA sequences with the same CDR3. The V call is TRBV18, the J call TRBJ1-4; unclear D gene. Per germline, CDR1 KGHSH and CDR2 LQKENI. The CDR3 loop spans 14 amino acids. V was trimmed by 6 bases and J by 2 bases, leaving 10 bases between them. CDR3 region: CASSPPATNEKLFF. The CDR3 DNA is TGTGCCAGCTCCCCTCCCGCGACTAATGAAAAACTGTTTTTT.

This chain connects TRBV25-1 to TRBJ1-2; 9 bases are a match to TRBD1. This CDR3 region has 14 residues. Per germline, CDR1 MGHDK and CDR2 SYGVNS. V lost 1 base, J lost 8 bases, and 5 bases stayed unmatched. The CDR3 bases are TGTGCCAGCAGTGAATTTGGACAGGGGCGAGGCTACACCTTC. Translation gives CASSEFGQGRGYTF.

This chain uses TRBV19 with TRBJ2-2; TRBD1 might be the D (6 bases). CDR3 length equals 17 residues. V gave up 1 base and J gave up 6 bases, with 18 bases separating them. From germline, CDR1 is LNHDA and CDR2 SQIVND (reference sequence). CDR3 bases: TGTGCCAGTAGTATAGTGGGGGCCTCCTCTGTGGCCGGGGAGCTGTTTTTT. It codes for CASSIVGASSVAGELFF.

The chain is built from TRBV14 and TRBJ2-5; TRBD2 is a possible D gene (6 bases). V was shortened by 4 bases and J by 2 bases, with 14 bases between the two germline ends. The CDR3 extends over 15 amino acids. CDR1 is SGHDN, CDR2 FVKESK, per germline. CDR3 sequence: CASSPGLQVQETQYF. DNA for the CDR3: TGTGCCAGCAGCCCGGGACTCCAAGTACAAGAGACCCAGTACTTC.

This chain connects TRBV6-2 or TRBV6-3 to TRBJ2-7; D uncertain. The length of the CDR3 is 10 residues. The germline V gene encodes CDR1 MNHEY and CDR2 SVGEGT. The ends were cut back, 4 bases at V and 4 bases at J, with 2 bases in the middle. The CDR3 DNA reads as TGTGCCAGCAGTTGGTACGAGCAGTACTTC. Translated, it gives CASSWYEQYF.

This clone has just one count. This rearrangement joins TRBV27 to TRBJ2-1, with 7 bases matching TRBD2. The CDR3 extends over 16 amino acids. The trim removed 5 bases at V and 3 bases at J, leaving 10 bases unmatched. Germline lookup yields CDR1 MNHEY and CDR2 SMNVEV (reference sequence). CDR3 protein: CASSNLPTSFYNEQFF. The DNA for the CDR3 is TGTGCCAGCAGTAACCTCCCGACTAGCTTCTACAATGAGCAGTTCTTC.

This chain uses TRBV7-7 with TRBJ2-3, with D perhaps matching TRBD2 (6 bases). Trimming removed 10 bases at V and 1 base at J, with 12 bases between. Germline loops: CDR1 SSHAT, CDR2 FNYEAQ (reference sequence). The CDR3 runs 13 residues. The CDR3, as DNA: TGTGCCATCATCGTAGCGGGCACAGATACGCAGTATTTT. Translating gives CAIIVAGTDTQYF.

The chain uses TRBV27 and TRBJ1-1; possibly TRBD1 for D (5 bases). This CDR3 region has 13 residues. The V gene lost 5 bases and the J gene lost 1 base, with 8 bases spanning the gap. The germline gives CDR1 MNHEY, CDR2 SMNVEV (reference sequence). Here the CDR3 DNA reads TGTGCCAGCAGTCTCACAGGGAACACTGAAGCTTTCTTT. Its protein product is CASSLTGNTEAFF.

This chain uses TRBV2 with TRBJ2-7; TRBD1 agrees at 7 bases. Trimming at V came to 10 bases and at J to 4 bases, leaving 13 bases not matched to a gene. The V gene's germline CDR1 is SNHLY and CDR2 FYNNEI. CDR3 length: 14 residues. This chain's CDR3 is CAILRQGPIYEQYF. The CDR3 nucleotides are TGTGCCATCCTTAGACAGGGACCTATTTACGAGCAGTACTTC.

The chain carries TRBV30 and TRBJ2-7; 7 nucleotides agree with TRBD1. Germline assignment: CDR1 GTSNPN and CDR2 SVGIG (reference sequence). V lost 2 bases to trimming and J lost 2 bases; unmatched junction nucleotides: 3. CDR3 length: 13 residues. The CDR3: CAWSSGQPYEQYF. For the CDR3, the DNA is TGTGCCTGGAGTTCGGGACAGCCCTACGAGCAGTACTTC.

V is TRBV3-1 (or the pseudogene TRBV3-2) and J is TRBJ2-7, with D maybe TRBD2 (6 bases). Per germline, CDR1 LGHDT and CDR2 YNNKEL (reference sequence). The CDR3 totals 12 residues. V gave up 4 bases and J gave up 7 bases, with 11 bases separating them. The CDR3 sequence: CASSPTRREQYF. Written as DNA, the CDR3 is TGTGCCAGCAGCCCGACTAGGCGGGAGCAGTACTTC.

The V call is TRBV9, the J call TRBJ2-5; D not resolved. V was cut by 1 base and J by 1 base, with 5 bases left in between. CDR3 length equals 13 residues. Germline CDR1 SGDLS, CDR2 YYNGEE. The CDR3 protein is CASSVRLQETQYF. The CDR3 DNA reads TGTGCCAGCAGCGTAAGGCTCCAAGAGACCCAGTACTTC. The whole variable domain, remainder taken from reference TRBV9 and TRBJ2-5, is DSGVTQTPKHLITATGQRVTLRCSPRSGDLSVYWYQQSLDQGLQFLIQYYNGEERAKGNILERFSAQQFPDLHSELNLSSLELGDSALYFCASSVRLQETQYFGPGTRLLVL.

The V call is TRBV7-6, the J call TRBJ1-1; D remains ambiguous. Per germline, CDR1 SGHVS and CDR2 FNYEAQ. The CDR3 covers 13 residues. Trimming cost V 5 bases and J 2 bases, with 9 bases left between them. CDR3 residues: CASSQDLNTEAFF. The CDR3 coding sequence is TGTGCCAGCAGCCAGGACCTTAACACTGAAGCTTTCTTT.

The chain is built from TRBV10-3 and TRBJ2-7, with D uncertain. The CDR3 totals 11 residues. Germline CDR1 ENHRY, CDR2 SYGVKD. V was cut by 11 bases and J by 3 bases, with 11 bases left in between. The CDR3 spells CAVSPGYEQYF. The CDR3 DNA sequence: TGTGCCGTTAGTCCGGGCTACGAGCAGTACTTC.

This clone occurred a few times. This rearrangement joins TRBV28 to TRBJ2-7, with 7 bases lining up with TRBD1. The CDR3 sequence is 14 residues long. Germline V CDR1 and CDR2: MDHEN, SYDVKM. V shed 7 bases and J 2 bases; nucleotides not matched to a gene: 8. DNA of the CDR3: TGTGCCAGCACTTTGACAGGGATGCCCTACGAGCAGTACTTC. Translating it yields CASTLTGMPYEQYF.

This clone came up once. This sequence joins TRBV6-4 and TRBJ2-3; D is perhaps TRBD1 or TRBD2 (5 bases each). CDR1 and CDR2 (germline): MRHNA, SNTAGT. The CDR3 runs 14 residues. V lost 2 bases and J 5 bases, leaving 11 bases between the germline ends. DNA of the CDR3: TGTGCCAGCAGTGACCGAGGGGCAGGAGATACGCAGTATTTT. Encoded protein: CASSDRGAGDTQYF.

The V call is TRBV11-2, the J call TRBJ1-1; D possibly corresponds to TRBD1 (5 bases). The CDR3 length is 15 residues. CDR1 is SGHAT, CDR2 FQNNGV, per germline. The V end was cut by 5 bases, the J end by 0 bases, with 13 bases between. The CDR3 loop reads CASSPGGWMNTEAFF. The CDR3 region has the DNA TGTGCCAGCAGCCCGGGGGGTTGGATGAACACTGAAGCTTTCTTT.

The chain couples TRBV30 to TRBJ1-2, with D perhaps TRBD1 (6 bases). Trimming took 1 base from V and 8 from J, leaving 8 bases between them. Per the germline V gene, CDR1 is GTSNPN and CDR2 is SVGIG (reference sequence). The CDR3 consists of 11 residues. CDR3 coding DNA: TGTGCCTGGAGTGGGGGGCCGGGCTACACCTTC. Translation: CAWSGGPGYTF.

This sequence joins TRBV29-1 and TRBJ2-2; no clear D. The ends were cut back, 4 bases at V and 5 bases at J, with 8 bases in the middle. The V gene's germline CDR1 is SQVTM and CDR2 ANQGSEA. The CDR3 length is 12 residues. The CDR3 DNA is TGCAGCGTTGTAAGTTGGACCGGGGAGCTGTTTTTT. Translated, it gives CSVVSWTGELFF.

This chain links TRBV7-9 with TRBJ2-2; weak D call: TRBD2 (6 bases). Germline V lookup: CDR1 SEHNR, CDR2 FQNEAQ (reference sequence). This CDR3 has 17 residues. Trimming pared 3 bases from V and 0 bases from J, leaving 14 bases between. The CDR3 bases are TGTGCCAGCAGCTTTATGAGGCGGGGTTCGAACACCGGGGAGCTGTTTTTT. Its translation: CASSFMRRGSNTGELFF.

This CDR3 is CASSLDVLLWGDNEQFF. The CDR3 DNA is TGCGCCAGCAGCTTGGATGTACTCCTCTGGGGGGACAATGAGCAGTTCTTC. The J gene is TRBJ2-1, the V gene TRBV5-1; D might be TRBD2 (6 bases). Germline loops: CDR1 SGHRS, CDR2 YFSETQ. V was pared by 0 bases and J by 5 bases, with 18 bases between. CDR3 length: 17 residues. Drawing the rest from reference TRBV5-1 and TRBJ2-1, the complete variable domain is KAGVTQTPRYLIKTRGQQVTLSCSPISGHRSVSWYQQTPGQGLQFLFEYFSETQRNKGNFPGRFSGRQFSNSRSEMNVSTLELGDSALYLCASSLDVLLWGDNEQFFGPGTRLTVL.

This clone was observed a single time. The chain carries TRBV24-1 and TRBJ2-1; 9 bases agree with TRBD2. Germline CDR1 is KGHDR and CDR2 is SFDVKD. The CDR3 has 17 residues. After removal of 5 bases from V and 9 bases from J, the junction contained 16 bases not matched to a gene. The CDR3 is CATSAYSGSGVIGEQFF. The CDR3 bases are TGTGCCACCAGTGCCTATAGCGGGAGCGGGGTTATCGGTGAGCAGTTCTTC.

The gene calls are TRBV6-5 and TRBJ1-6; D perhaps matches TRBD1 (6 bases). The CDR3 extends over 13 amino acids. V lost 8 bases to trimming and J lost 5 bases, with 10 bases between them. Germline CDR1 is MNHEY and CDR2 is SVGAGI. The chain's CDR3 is CASQDSNNSPLHF. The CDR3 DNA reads TGTGCCAGCCAGGACAGCAATAATTCACCCCTCCACTTT.

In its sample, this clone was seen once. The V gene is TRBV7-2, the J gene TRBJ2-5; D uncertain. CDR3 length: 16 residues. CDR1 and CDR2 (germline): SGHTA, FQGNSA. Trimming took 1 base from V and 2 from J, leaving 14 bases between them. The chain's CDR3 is CASSLVIGLHQETQYF. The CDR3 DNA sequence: TGTGCCAGCAGCTTAGTTATCGGGCTTCATCAAGAGACCCAGTACTTC.